This T cell receptor beta chain was documented in a study of T cell responses to AZD1222 COVID-19 vaccine. Study outcomes and limitations: Seropositivity was recorded at baseline in only a handful of AZD1222 recipients. Vaccine-associated CD4 TCRs ranged over spike, dominating at 160-218 and 743-854.

The table came from immunoSEQ multiplex PCR; TCRdb's copy has only in-frame clones and leaves some out. The sample lists some 91,000 clones; roughly 89% were seen once. After removal of 0 bases from V and 1 base from J, the junction contained 6 bases not matched to a gene. The germline gives CDR1 SGDLS, CDR2 YYNGEE. The CDR3 runs 17 residues. For this clone: The antigen is unknown.

Sample: peripheral blood, taken on day 0 of AZD1222 vaccination. The V call is TRBV9, the J call TRBJ2-5; TRBD2 matches 10 bases. The clonotype comes from an adult in good health. The CDR3 DNA is TGTGCCAGCAGCGTAGGGATTAGCGGGGGGTTCCAAGAGACCCAGTACTTC. Its protein product is CASSVGISGGFQETQYF. Complete variable domain (other parts from reference TRBV9 and TRBJ2-5): DSGVTQTPKHLITATGQRVTLRCSPRSGDLSVYWYQQSLDQGLQFLIQYYNGEERAKGNILERFSAQQFPDLHSELNLSSLELGDSALYFCASSVGISGGFQETQYFGPGTRLLVL.